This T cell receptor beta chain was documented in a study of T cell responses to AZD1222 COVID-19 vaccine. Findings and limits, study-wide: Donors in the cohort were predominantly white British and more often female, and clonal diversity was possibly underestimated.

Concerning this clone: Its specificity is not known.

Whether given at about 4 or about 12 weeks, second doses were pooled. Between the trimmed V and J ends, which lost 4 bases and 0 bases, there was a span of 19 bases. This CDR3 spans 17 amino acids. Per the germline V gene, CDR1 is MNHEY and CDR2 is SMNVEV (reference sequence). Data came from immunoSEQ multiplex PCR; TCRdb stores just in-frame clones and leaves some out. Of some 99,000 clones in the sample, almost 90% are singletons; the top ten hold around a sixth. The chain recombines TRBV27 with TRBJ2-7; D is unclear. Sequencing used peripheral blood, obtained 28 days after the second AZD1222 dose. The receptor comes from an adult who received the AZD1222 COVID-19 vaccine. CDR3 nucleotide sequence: TGTGCCAGCAGTTCCCAACTCTTCGGGCCTCTCTCCTACGAGCAGTACTTC. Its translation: CASSSQLFGPLSYEQYF.